This TCR beta chain was recorded in a study of technical replicates of blood from four donors. Germline CDR1 reads ENHRY; CDR2 reads SYGVKD. Trimming stripped 10 bases from V and 7 bases from J, with 10 bases between. The CDR3 extends over 10 amino acids. Sequencing was performed with immunoSEQ multiplex PCR; in TCRdb, only in-frame clones are kept and a portion is missing. Of tens of thousands of clones in the sample, around 90% are singletons; the top ten hold about 0.4%. This clone occurred a few times. V usage is TRBV10-3 and J usage is TRBJ1-2; weak D call: TRBD1 (6 bases). This TCR was sampled from a human donor in good health. The source material was T cells isolated from PBMCs. The DNA for the CDR3 is TGTGCCACAGGGGTCGGTGGCTACACCTTC. Its protein is CATGVGGYTF.